Below, 14 T cell receptor beta chains from the same sample are listed, as sequenced in a study of T cells expressing NK-cell markers. TCRdb reworked the 5' RACE reads into one entry per CDR3 protein, no DNA. The sample has about 460,000 distinct CDR3 sequences; the top ten hold almost 1.5%. Material: blood T cells: a sorted CD56 or NKG2C T cell subset, CD4+ or CD8+ T cells, or bulk PBMC T cells (not recorded which). The origin of the receptors is a woman in her fifties or sixties in good health.

The chain carries TRBV6-5 and TRBJ1-5; TCRdb lists TRBD1, though no DNA is available to test this call. The CDR3 loop spans 14 amino acids. CDR1 and CDR2 (germline): MNHEY, SVGAGI. CDR3 residues: CASSRGRGSQPQHF.

This sequence joins TRBV12-3 or TRBV12-4 and TRBJ2-2. The CDR3 is made up of 15 amino acids. This chain's CDR3 is CASSFFRSFTGELFF.

The chain uses TRBV5-1 and TRBJ2-1; TCRdb's D call, TRBD1, is unchecked because there is no DNA. The CDR3 loop spans 14 amino acids. CDR1 and CDR2 from the germline V gene are SGHRS and YFSETQ. The CDR3 is CASTREAGDNEQFF. The variable domain in full, completed from reference TRBV5-1 and TRBJ2-1, reads KAGVTQTPRYLIKTRGQQVTLSCSPISGHRSVSWYQQTPGQGLQFLFEYFSETQRNKGNFPGRFSGRQFSNSRSEMNVSTLELGDSALYLCASTREAGDNEQFFGPGTRLTVL.

This rearrangement joins TRBV5-1 to TRBJ2-2. This CDR3 contains 12 residues. Germline lookup yields CDR1 SGHRS and CDR2 YFSETQ. The CDR3 region is CASSISEGELFF.

V and J are TRBV27 and TRBJ2-4; without DNA, the TCRdb call of TRBD1 cannot be checked. Germline lookup yields CDR1 MNHEY and CDR2 SMNVEV (reference sequence). The CDR3 runs to 15 residues. CDR3: CASGGGNIAKNIQYF.

The CDR3 region is CASSRLPGLAGERSGELFF. The chain recombines TRBV4-1 with TRBJ2-2; the D gene TCRdb calls, TRBD2, cannot be checked with no DNA. The CDR3 has 19 residues. In germline, CDR1 is MGHRA, CDR2 YSYEKL.

The chain joins TRBV11-2 to TRBJ2-7; TCRdb's D call, TRBD2, is unchecked because there is no DNA. CDR1 is SGHAT and CDR2 is FQNNGV in the germline V gene. CDR3 size: 15 residues. CDR3 amino acids: CASSFTDSGLYEQYF.

This chain joins TRBV6-6 and TRBJ1-5; TCRdb returns TRBD1, unconfirmable since there is no DNA. The CDR3 has 15 residues. From germline, CDR1 is MNHNY and CDR2 SVGAGI (reference sequence). The CDR3 loop reads CASSPSLTGNQPQHF.

This chain's CDR3 is CASSRELNTEAFF. This chain joins TRBV27 and TRBJ1-1; TCRdb names TRBD1, which stays unverified in the absence of DNA. In germline, CDR1 is MNHEY, CDR2 SMNVEV (reference sequence). CDR3 size: 13 residues.

This rearrangement joins TRBV12-3 or TRBV12-4 to TRBJ1-1. CDR3 size: 11 residues. The CDR3 sequence: CATLLSTEAFF.

This sequence joins TRBV9 and TRBJ1-1. Germline lookup yields CDR1 SGDLS and CDR2 YYNGEE. The CDR3 loop spans 14 amino acids. The CDR3 here is CASSVGVRDTEAFF.

The V and J genes are TRBV29-1 and TRBJ2-3; no DNA is available, so the TRBD1 call from TCRdb remains unchecked. CDR1 and CDR2 (germline): SQVTM, ANQGSEA. The CDR3 is 13 residues long. The CDR3 spells CSVDQGLVDTQYF.

J is TRBJ2-3 and V is TRBV5-4; TCRdb reports TRBD1, a call that lacks DNA to check it against. The germline V gene encodes CDR1 SGHNT and CDR2 YYREEE (reference sequence). There are 13 residues in the CDR3. The chain's CDR3 is CASSRLQGRTQYF. The whole variable domain, remainder taken from reference TRBV5-4 and TRBJ2-3, is ETGVTQSPTHLIKTRGQQVTLRCSSQSGHNTVSWYQQALGQGPQFIFQYYREEENGRGNFPPRFSGLQFPNYSSELNVNALELDDSALYLCASSRLQGRTQYFGPGTRLTVL.

The chain joins TRBV12-3 or TRBV12-4 to TRBJ2-1; TCRdb's assignment of TRBD2 cannot be checked, as there is no DNA. The CDR3 contains 14 residues. The CDR3 is CASSLGAPWDEQFF.